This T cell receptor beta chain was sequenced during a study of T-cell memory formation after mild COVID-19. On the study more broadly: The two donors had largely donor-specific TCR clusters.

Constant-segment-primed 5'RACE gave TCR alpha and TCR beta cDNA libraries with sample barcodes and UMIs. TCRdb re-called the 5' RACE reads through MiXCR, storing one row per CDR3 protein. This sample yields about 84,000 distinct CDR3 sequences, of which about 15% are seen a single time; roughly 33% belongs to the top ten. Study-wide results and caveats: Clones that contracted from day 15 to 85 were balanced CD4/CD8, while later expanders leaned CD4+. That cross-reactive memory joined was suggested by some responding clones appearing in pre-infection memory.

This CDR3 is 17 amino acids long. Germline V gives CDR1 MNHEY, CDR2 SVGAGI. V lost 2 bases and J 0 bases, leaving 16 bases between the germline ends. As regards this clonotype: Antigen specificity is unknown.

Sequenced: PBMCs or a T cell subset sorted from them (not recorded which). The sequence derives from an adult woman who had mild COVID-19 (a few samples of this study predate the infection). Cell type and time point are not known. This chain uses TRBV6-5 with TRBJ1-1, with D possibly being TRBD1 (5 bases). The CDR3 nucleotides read TGTGCCAGCAGTTACGTCTCCCCGGGACTTATGAACACTGAAGCTTTCTTT. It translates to CASSYVSPGLMNTEAFF.